This T cell receptor (beta chain) was sequenced during a study of T cell repertoires in cytomegalovirus infection. At the level of the study: Newly reported HLA-C-restricted and thoroughly characterized HLA-B-restricted CMV epitopes were employed. Public TCR beta signatures marked donors with CMV infection and the matching HLA. Regarding the study as a whole: CMV-specific HLA-C-restricted TCR beta clonotypes dominated the ex vivo response.

MiXCR, run by TCRdb on the reads, gives a single entry per CDR3 protein. Here the sample spans approximately 24,000 distinct CDR3 sequences, about 22% being singletons. Trimming removed 5 bases from V and 1 base from J; junction bases left unmatched: 10. The germline gives CDR1 LNHDA, CDR2 SQIVND (reference sequence). The CDR3 consists of 17 residues. Worth noting for this clonotype: Its antigen is unidentified.

The material was CD8+ T cells from cultured PBMCs, obtained from culture after CMV antigen stimulation. J is TRBJ2-2 and V is TRBV19; 7 bases are a match to TRBD1. This clonotype was sampled from a human donor in good health (CMV status not recorded). Some clones in this sample may be carry-over from other donors' samples. CDR3 in DNA: TGTGCCAGTAGTCCATGGGCGACAGGGTGGAACACCGGGGAGCTGTTTTTT. It is translated as CASSPWATGWNTGELFF.